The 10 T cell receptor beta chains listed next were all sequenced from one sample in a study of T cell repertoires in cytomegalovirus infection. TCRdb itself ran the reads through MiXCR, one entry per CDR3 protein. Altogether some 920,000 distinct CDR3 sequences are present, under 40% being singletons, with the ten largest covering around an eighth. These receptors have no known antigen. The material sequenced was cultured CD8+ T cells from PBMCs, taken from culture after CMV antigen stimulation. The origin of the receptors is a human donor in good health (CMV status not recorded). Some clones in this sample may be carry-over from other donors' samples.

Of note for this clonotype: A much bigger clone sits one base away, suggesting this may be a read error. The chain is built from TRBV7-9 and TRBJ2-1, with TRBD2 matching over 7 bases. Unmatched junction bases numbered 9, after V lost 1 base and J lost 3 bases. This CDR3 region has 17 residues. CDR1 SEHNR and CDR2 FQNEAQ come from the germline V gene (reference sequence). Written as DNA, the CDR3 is TGTGCCAGCAGCTTAGAAGTTGGACTAGTGGACTACAATGAGCAGTTCTTC. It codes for CASSLEVGLVDYNEQFF.

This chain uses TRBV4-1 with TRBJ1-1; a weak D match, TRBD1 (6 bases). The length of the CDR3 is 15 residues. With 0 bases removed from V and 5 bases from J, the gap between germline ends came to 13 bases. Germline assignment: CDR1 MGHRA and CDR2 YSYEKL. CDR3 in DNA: TGCGCCAGCAGCCAAGAAGAACAGGGAGGGACTGAAGCTTTCTTT. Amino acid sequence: CASSQEEQGGTEAFF.

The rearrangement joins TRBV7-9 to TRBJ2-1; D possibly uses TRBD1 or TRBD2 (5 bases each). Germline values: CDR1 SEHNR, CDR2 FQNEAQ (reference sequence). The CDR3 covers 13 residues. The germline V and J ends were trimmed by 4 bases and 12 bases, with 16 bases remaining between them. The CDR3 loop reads CASSSARDPGQFF. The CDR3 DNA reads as TGTGCCAGCAGCTCTGCCCGGGACCCCGGGCAGTTCTTC.

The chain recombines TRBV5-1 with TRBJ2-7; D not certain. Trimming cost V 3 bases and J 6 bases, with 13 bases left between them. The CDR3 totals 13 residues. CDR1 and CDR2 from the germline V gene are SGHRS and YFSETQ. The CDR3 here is CASSSRTLTEQYF. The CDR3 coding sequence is TGCGCCAGCAGCTCGCGGACCCTGACCGAGCAGTACTTC.

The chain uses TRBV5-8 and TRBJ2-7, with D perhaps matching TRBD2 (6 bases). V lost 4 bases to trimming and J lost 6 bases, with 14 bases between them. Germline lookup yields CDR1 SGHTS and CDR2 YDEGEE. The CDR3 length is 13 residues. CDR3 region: CASSRWGGLEQYV. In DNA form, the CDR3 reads TGTGCCAGCAGCCGCTGGGGAGGCCTCGAGCAGTACGTC.

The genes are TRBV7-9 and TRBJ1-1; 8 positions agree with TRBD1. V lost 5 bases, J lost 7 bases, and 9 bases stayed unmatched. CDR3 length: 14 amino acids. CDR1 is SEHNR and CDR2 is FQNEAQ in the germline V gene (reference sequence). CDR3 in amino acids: CASSPGQGWDEAFF. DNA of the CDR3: TGTGCCAGCAGCCCCGGACAGGGTTGGGATGAAGCTTTCTTT.

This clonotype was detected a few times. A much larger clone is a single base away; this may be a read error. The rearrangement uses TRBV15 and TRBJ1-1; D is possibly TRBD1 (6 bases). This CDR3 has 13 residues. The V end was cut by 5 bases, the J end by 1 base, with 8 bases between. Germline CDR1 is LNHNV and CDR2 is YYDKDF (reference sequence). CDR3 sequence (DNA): TGTGCCACCAGCTTACAGGGGAACACTGAAGCTTTCTTT. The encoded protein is CATSLQGNTEAFF.

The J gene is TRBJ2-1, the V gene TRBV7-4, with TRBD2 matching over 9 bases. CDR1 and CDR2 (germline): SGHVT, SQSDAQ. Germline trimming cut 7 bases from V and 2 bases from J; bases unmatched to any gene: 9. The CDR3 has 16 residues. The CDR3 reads CASTTGSGGPYNEQFF. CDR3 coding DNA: TGTGCCAGCACCACTGGTAGCGGGGGCCCCTACAATGAGCAGTTCTTC.

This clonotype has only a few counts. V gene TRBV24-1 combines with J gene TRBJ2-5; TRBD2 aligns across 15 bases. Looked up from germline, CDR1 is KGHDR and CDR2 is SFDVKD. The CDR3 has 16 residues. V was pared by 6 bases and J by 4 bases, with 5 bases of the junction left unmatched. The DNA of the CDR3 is TGTGCCACCAGTCCAGGGACTAGCGGGGGGCTAGAGACCCAGTACTTC. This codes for CATSPGTSGGLETQYF.

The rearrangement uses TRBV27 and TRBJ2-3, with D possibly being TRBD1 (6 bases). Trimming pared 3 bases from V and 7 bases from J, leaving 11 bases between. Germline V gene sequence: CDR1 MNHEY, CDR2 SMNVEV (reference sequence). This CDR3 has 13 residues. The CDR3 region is CASSFVGANTQYF. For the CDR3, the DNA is TGTGCCAGCAGTTTTGTGGGGGCCAATACGCAGTATTTT.